Presented here are 10 T cell receptor beta chains from one specimen sequenced in a study of circulating tumor DNA in untreated peripheral T-cell lymphoma. The method was immunoSEQ multiplex PCR; TCRdb's version includes in-frame clones alone and lacks a portion of them. The sample lists a few hundred clones, 85% occurring once. Sequencing was done on a sample of cell-free DNA from blood serum. These receptors came from a human donor with peripheral T-cell lymphoma.

The V and J genes are TRBV4-2 and TRBJ1-5, with 11 bases fitting TRBD1. V trimming: 1 base; J trimming: 1 base; junction bases outside the gene matches: 3. Germline CDR1 LGHNA, CDR2 YNFKEQ. This CDR3 contains 17 residues. CDR3 DNA sequence: TGTGCCAGCAGCCAAGGTGGACAGGGGGCGAGCAATCAGCCCCAGCATTTT. Residues: CASSQGGQGASNQPQHF.

The chain recombines TRBV2 with TRBJ1-2; D is uncertain. The CDR3 runs to 12 residues. Germline CDR1 reads SNHLY; CDR2 reads FYNNEI. Deletions cut 5 bases from V and 2 bases from J, with 6 bases between. The CDR3 bases are TGTGCCAGCAGTTTCAGAAACTATGGCTACACCTTC. Protein: CASSFRNYGYTF.

CDR3 sequence (DNA): TGTGCCACCAGCAGAGATAATAAGAGGACTAGTTACTACGAGCAGTACTTC. Translation gives CATSRDNKRTSYYEQYF. This sequence joins TRBV15 and TRBJ2-7; 7 nucleotides line up with TRBD2. The V segment lost 0 bases and the J segment 3 bases; nucleotides outside the gene matches: 11. The CDR3 is made up of 17 amino acids. Looked up from germline, CDR1 is LNHNV and CDR2 is YYDKDF (reference sequence).

J is TRBJ2-2 and V is TRBV7-9, with D perhaps matching TRBD2 (5 bases). CDR1 and CDR2 (germline): SEHNR, FQNEAQ (reference sequence). CDR3 length: 12 residues. V lost 3 bases and J lost 7, with 6 bases in between. For the CDR3, the DNA is TGTGCCAGCAGCTTGGAGGTCGGGGAGCTGTTTTTT. Its translation is CASSLEVGELFF.

The J gene is TRBJ1-1, the V gene TRBV28, with D possibly TRBD1 on 5 matching bases. Trimming removed 3 bases from V and 2 bases from J, with 13 bases in between. CDR1 is MDHEN and CDR2 is SYDVKM in the germline V gene. This CDR3 is 15 amino acids long. The CDR3 reads CASSFSGTVNTEAFF. The CDR3, as DNA: TGTGCCAGCAGTTTTTCCGGGACGGTAAACACTGAAGCTTTCTTT.

The chain has TRBV30 and TRBJ2-3; TRBD1 agrees at 9 bases. V shed 3 bases and J 6 bases; nucleotides not matched to a gene: 7. This CDR3 contains 14 residues. Germline assignment: CDR1 GTSNPN and CDR2 SVGIG (reference sequence). This CDR3 reads CAWSMTGGMDTQYF. The CDR3, as DNA: TGTGCCTGGAGCATGACAGGGGGTATGGATACGCAGTATTTT.

The chain links TRBV6-5 to TRBJ2-7; D possibly corresponds to TRBD1 (5 bases). CDR3 length: 13 residues. V lost 2 bases to trimming and J lost 5 bases, with 10 bases between them. The germline gives CDR1 MNHEY, CDR2 SVGAGI. CDR3 bases: TGTGCCAGCAGTTACCCAGGGTCGGACGAGCAGTACTTC. Translation gives CASSYPGSDEQYF.

The rearrangement links TRBV12-1 to TRBJ1-3; the D call of TRBD1 is as the table states it, not checked on the DNA. TRBV12-1 has pseudogene status. This CDR3 is built from 16 residues. The CDR3 protein is CASRNTGYSKGNTIYF. In DNA, the CDR3 is TGTGCCAGCAGGAACACAGGGTATTCTAAGGGAAACACCATATATTTT.

The genes are TRBV4-1 and TRBJ2-1; 8 bases fit TRBD2. The CDR3 is 16 residues long. Germline CDR1 reads MGHRA; CDR2 reads YSYEKL. J gave up 2 bases and V 4 bases, and 7 bases lay outside the gene matches. The CDR3 sequence: CASSRTGGPPYNEQFF. DNA for the CDR3: TGCGCCAGCAGCCGAACGGGAGGGCCCCCCTACAATGAGCAGTTCTTC.

This clone was counted a few times. The chain links TRBV27 to TRBJ2-7; D might be TRBD1 or TRBD2, each matching 5 bases. V was shortened by 0 bases and J by 4 bases, with 13 bases between the two germline ends. This CDR3 spans 15 amino acids. The germline V gene encodes CDR1 MNHEY and CDR2 SMNVEV (reference sequence). The CDR3 bases are TGTGCCAGCAGTTTATCACGGGGCGAAGGTTACGAGCAGTACTTC. Its translation is CASSLSRGEGYEQYF.